Each of the 13 T cell receptor beta chains below was sequenced from the same sample in a study of shared clonotypes between healthy human individuals. TCRdb's table, derived via immunoSEQ multiplex PCR, lists solely in-frame clones and lacks some. The table lists about 2.4 million clones, 93% of them singletons. Sequences were obtained from naive CD4+ T cells from PBMCs. As to subset: CD45RA+ positively selected. These receptors were collected from a man aged 18 to 29 in good health. Some clones in this sample may be carry-over from other donors' samples.

The J gene is TRBJ2-5, the V gene TRBV7-2; D may be TRBD1 (5 bases). Germline-derived CDR1 and CDR2 are SGHTA and FQGNSA. V was shortened by 0 bases and J by 2 bases, with 7 bases between the two germline ends. This CDR3 comprises 14 residues. The CDR3 nucleotides read TGTGCCAGCAGCTTAGCTCGACAGCAAGAGACCCAGTACTTC. Its protein is CASSLARQQETQYF.

About this clone: This CDR3 is also generated by other DNA sequences in the sample. The rearrangement uses TRBV11-3 and TRBJ2-7; no reliable D call. From germline, CDR1 is SGHNT and CDR2 YENEEA. Trimming took 1 base from V and 2 from J, leaving 6 bases between them. This CDR3 spans 13 amino acids. CDR3 sequence: CASSLGGPYEQYF. The CDR3 coding sequence is TGTGCCAGCAGCTTAGGTGGACCCTACGAGCAGTACTTC.

With respect to this clone: The same CDR3 is also encoded by other DNA sequences in this sample. The rearrangement uses TRBV6-6 and TRBJ2-7, with TRBD1 identical over 7 bases. Germline V gene lookup returns CDR1 MNHNY and CDR2 SVGAGI (reference sequence). The CDR3 has 13 residues. Losses at the gene ends were 5 bases for V and 4 bases for J; bases not matched to a gene: 5. Written as DNA, the CDR3 is TGTGCCAGCAGTAGAGACAGGGATTACGAGCAGTACTTC. Its translation is CASSRDRDYEQYF.

The chain combines TRBV4-2 with TRBJ2-6; perhaps TRBD2 as D (7 bases). This CDR3 region has 18 residues. The ends were cut back, 2 bases at V and 4 bases at J, with 18 bases in the middle. In germline, CDR1 is LGHNA, CDR2 YNFKEQ. CDR3 loop: CASSQSGGGASGANVLTF. The CDR3, as DNA: TGTGCCAGCAGCCAAAGTGGGGGGGGCGCCTCCGGGGCCAACGTCCTGACTTTC.

This chain joins TRBV11-3 and TRBJ2-5; D not certain. CDR1 and CDR2 (germline): SGHNT, YENEEA. The CDR3 has 17 amino acids. The germline V and J ends were trimmed by 1 base and 1 base, with 16 bases remaining between them. CDR3 region: CASSLAGRRSSQETQYF. CDR3 in DNA: TGTGCCAGCAGCTTAGCTGGGCGCAGATCCAGCCAAGAGACCCAGTACTTC.

The CDR3 here is CASRPVATGNTIYF. DNA for the CDR3: TGTGCCAGCAGGCCGGTCGCCACTGGAAACACCATATATTTT. The V and J genes are TRBV6-5 and TRBJ1-3, with unresolved D. V dropped 6 bases and J dropped 2 bases, with 11 bases sitting between them. This CDR3 region has 14 residues. Germline CDR1 and CDR2: MNHEY and SVGAGI.

For the CDR3, the DNA is TGCAGCGTCGGCCAAGGGACCGACAATGGGGAGACCCAGTACTTC. Amino acid sequence: CSVGQGTDNGETQYF. The chain links TRBV29-1 to TRBJ2-5; D possibly uses TRBD1 or TRBD2 (5 bases each). This CDR3 is built from 15 residues. Germline CDR1 and CDR2: SQVTM and ANQGSEA. V gave up 6 bases and J gave up 5 bases, with 22 bases separating them.

The chain carries TRBV5-1 and TRBJ2-7; D is possibly TRBD1 or TRBD2 (5 bases each). The CDR3 is 18 residues long. V was cut by 1 base and J by 4 bases, with 24 bases left in between. Germline CDR1 SGHRS, CDR2 YFSETQ. The chain's CDR3 is CASSLRARTGRRTYEQYF. In DNA form, the CDR3 reads TGCGCCAGCAGCTTGAGGGCCAGAACGGGACGAAGGACTTACGAGCAGTACTTC.

A single count supports this clone. V gene TRBV2 combines with J gene TRBJ1-5, with TRBD1 matching 7 bases. The germline V gene encodes CDR1 SNHLY and CDR2 FYNNEI. The CDR3 extends over 14 amino acids. V shed 6 bases, J shed 5 bases, and the junction held 7 bases outside the gene matches. The CDR3 region has the DNA TGTGCCAGCAGCGGTGACAGGGAGTATCAGCCCCAGCATTTT. Its translation: CASSGDREYQPQHF. Variable domain in full (rest from reference TRBV2 and TRBJ1-5): EPEVTQTPSHQVTQMGQEVILRCVPISNHLYFYWYRQILGQKVEFLVSFYNNEISEKSEIFDDQFSVERPDGSNFTLKIRSTKLEDSAMYFCASSGDREYQPQHFGDGTRLSIL.

As to this clone: Other nucleotide sequences from this sample produce the same CDR3. V is TRBV7-8 and J is TRBJ1-2; D is uncertain. The V and J ends lost 1 base and 4 bases respectively, with 7 bases between them. This CDR3 is built from 13 residues. Germline values: CDR1 SGHVS, CDR2 FQNEAQ. Here the CDR3 reads CASSLGAVYGYTF. The CDR3 DNA is TGTGCCAGCAGCTTAGGGGCTGTCTATGGCTACACCTTC.

V is TRBV11-3 and J is TRBJ2-7; 7 bases align to TRBD2. The CDR3 totals 13 residues. Germline V gene sequence: CDR1 SGHNT, CDR2 YENEEA. The junction had 3 bases not matched to a gene; V was cut back by 2 bases and J by 5 bases. Written as DNA, the CDR3 is TGTGCCAGCAGCTTACGGCGGGGGAACGAGCAGTACTTC. It codes for CASSLRRGNEQYF.

This sequence joins TRBV27 and TRBJ1-5; D is unresolved. Germline V gives CDR1 MNHEY, CDR2 SMNVEV (reference sequence). This CDR3 has 15 residues. Deletions cut 4 bases from V and 1 base from J, with 11 bases between. The CDR3 protein is CASSSGWGSNQPQHF. CDR3 bases: TGTGCCAGCAGTTCGGGGTGGGGAAGCAATCAGCCCCAGCATTTT.

This chain connects TRBV2 to TRBJ2-5, with 7 bases aligning to TRBD2. CDR1 and CDR2 (germline): SNHLY, FYNNEI. V lost 6 bases, J lost 0 bases, and 4 bases stayed unmatched. The CDR3 is 14 amino acids. CDR3: CASSWTRNQETQYF. In DNA form, the CDR3 reads TGTGCCAGCAGCTGGACTAGAAACCAAGAGACCCAGTACTTC.